The 6 T cell receptor beta chains presented below share a single source sample, sequenced in a study of T cell responses to AZD1222 COVID-19 vaccine. Measured with immunoSEQ multiplex PCR; TCRdb has only the in-frame clones, and not every one. The repertoire holds roughly 150,000 clones, approximately 88% seen once, with about 3.7% in the top ten. The material sequenced was peripheral blood, taken on day 0 of MenACWY control vaccination. These receptors were collected from an adult in good health.

This clone has a single count. V and J are TRBV5-1 and TRBJ1-6; D not certain. The V end was cut by 1 base, the J end by 7 bases, with 12 bases between. Germline lookup yields CDR1 SGHRS and CDR2 YFSETQ. This CDR3 spans 15 amino acids. As DNA, the CDR3 is TGCGCCAGCAGCTTGACTTACACAGTCAATTCACCCCTCCACTTT. Its translation: CASSLTYTVNSPLHF.

The gene calls are TRBV5-1 and TRBJ1-2, with D possibly TRBD1 on 5 matching bases. The CDR3 runs to 13 residues. Trimming cost V 4 bases and J 6 bases, with 13 bases left between them. CDR1 and CDR2 from the germline V gene are SGHRS and YFSETQ. CDR3 in DNA: TGCGCCAGCAGCCCATCTCCCAGGGATGGCTACACCTTC. It translates to CASSPSPRDGYTF.

The chain combines TRBV19 with TRBJ2-7; perhaps TRBD1 as D (5 bases). There are 15 residues in the CDR3. V lost 0 bases and J lost 6, with 15 bases in between. CDR1 is LNHDA and CDR2 is SQIVND in the germline V gene (reference sequence). This CDR3 reads CASSIDRARAGEQYF. The CDR3 region has the DNA TGTGCCAGTAGTATAGATCGAGCCAGGGCTGGCGAGCAGTACTTC.

The genes are TRBV19 and TRBJ1-2; 9 nucleotides line up with TRBD1. After removal of 4 bases from V and 9 bases from J, the junction contained 9 bases not matched to a gene. Germline CDR1 LNHDA, CDR2 SQIVND (reference sequence). The CDR3 length is 14 residues. CDR3 nucleotide sequence: TGTGCCAGTAGTAACCTCGGGACAGGGCTCAGCTACACCTTC. It yields the protein CASSNLGTGLSYTF.

J is TRBJ1-4 and V is TRBV20-1; possibly TRBD1 for D (5 bases). From germline, CDR1 is DFQATT and CDR2 SNEGSKA (reference sequence). This CDR3 has 12 residues. V gave up 4 bases and J gave up 6 bases, with 9 bases separating them. In DNA, the CDR3 is TGCAGTGCTATTGAAGGGGATGAAAAACTGTTTTTT. Its translation is CSAIEGDEKLFF.

This rearrangement joins TRBV6-5 to TRBJ2-7; D is unresolved. Trimming stripped 0 bases from V and 3 bases from J, with 6 bases between. The CDR3 contains 13 residues. CDR1 and CDR2 (germline): MNHEY, SVGAGI. As DNA, the CDR3 is TGTGCCAGCAGTTACTCCGTTGACTACGAGCAGTACTTC. This codes for CASSYSVDYEQYF.